The 30 T cell receptor beta chains below all came from one sample that was sequenced in a study of radiation and T cells in renal cell carcinoma. The time point is: blood 4 weeks post-SBRT, at nephrectomy. This sample's treatment: 15 Gy SBRT to primary tumor, nephrectomy 4 weeks later. Profiling relied on immunoSEQ multiplex PCR, and the TCRdb table lists in-frame clones only, not all of them. The data show roughly 64,000 clones, about 83% seen once. Here the sequenced sample was blood, taken from a patient whose treatment included radiotherapy and nephrectomy. The receptors were gathered from a man aged 60-69 years with renal cell carcinoma.

The gene calls are TRBV6-5 and TRBJ2-1; unclear D gene. CDR1 and CDR2 from the germline V gene are MNHEY and SVGAGI. The V end was cut by 10 bases, the J end by 4 bases, with 11 bases between. This CDR3 comprises 12 residues. For the CDR3, the DNA is TGTGCCACCGGTAGCAGATACAATGAGCAGTTCTTC. As protein: CATGSRYNEQFF.

This clone was seen just once. The chain is built from TRBV27 and TRBJ2-1, with TRBD2 identical over 7 bases. The CDR3 has 13 amino acids. Trimming cost V 5 bases and J 5 bases; bases outside gene matches: 3. The germline V gene encodes CDR1 MNHEY and CDR2 SMNVEV (reference sequence). Here the CDR3 DNA reads TGTGCCAGCAGTGCGGGAGCGGACAATGAGCAGTTCTTC. The encoded protein is CASSAGADNEQFF.

The chain employs TRBV19 and TRBJ2-1, with D maybe TRBD2 (6 bases). The CDR3 runs to 17 residues. Germline loops: CDR1 LNHDA, CDR2 SQIVND (reference sequence). V lost 0 bases and J lost 4, with 16 bases in between. The CDR3 protein is CASSIDINSGSYNEQFF. CDR3 DNA sequence: TGTGCCAGTAGTATAGATATAAACAGCGGGTCGTACAATGAGCAGTTCTTC. The complete variable domain, with remaining parts taken from reference TRBV19 and TRBJ2-1, reads DGGITQSPKYLFRKEGQNVTLSCEQNLNHDAMYWYRQDPGQGLRLIYYSQIVNDFQKGDIAEGYSVSREKKESFPLTVTSAQKNPTAFYLCASSIDINSGSYNEQFFGPGTRLTVL.

The V gene is TRBV2, the J gene TRBJ2-5; D might be TRBD2 (5 bases). The CDR3 is 14 amino acids. V was trimmed by 3 bases and J by 5 bases, leaving 13 bases between them. Germline V gene sequence: CDR1 SNHLY, CDR2 FYNNEI. CDR3 sequence: CASSDGLGGETQYF. As DNA, the CDR3 is TGTGCCAGCAGTGATGGTCTAGGAGGCGAGACCCAGTACTTC.

The genes are TRBV19 and TRBJ1-1; D call uncertain. Trimming took 7 bases from V and 1 from J, leaving 16 bases between them. This CDR3 has 15 residues. Germline V lookup: CDR1 LNHDA, CDR2 SQIVND (reference sequence). The CDR3 DNA is TGTGCCAGTACCCTTCGCCCTCACGGGAACACTGAAGCTTTCTTT. Translating gives CASTLRPHGNTEAFF.

The chain links TRBV7-2 to TRBJ1-4; perhaps TRBD1 as D (6 bases). CDR3 length equals 16 residues. V lost 5 bases to trimming and J lost 4 bases, with 17 bases between them. Germline CDR1 reads SGHTA; CDR2 reads FQGNSA. CDR3 protein: CASSHEGGANNEKLFF. Here the CDR3 DNA reads TGTGCCAGCAGCCACGAGGGGGGGGCTAATAATGAAAAACTGTTTTTT.

The rearrangement uses TRBV10-3 and TRBJ2-2; 9 bases match TRBD1. The germline gives CDR1 ENHRY, CDR2 SYGVKD. The J segment lost 3 bases and the V segment lost 0 bases, leaving 17 bases of the junction unmatched. There are 21 residues in the CDR3. Here the CDR3 DNA reads TGTGCCATCAGTGAGTCTCCCTACATTCCGGGACAGGGAATTTACACCGGGGAGCTGTTTTTT. Translated, it gives CAISESPYIPGQGIYTGELFF.

V gene TRBV6-1 combines with J gene TRBJ2-6; TRBD1 agrees at 11 bases. CDR3 size: 15 residues. Germline V gene data show CDR1 as MNHNS and CDR2 as SASEGT. Trimming took 8 bases from V and 0 from J; bases not matched to a gene: 0. The DNA for the CDR3 is TGTGCCAGCGGGACAGGGGGCTCTGGGGCCAACGTCCTGACTTTC. This gives the protein CASGTGGSGANVLTF.

V is TRBV7-6 and J is TRBJ1-1, with D perhaps TRBD1 (6 bases). Germline CDR1 and CDR2: SGHVS and FNYEAQ. Trimming shortened V by 3 bases and J by 1 base, and 12 bases separated the two germline ends. This CDR3 has 15 residues. The CDR3 spells CASSFWGGQNTEAFF. CDR3 DNA sequence: TGTGCCAGCAGCTTCTGGGGGGGACAGAACACTGAAGCTTTCTTT.

The chain has TRBV5-1 and TRBJ2-7; TRBD1 aligns across 8 bases. Germline values: CDR1 SGHRS, CDR2 YFSETQ. CDR3 length: 12 amino acids. V shed 7 bases and J 5 bases; nucleotides not matched to a gene: 5. The CDR3 DNA reads TGCGCCAGCGCAAGGACAGGGCACGAGCAGTACTTC. It codes for CASARTGHEQYF.

The chain has TRBV5-1 and TRBJ2-1; D gene uncertain. From germline, CDR1 is SGHRS and CDR2 YFSETQ. The CDR3 has 16 residues. V was pared by 4 bases and J by 6 bases, with 20 bases between. The CDR3: CASSPAASEWGNEQFF. CDR3 DNA: TGCGCCAGCAGCCCAGCTGCCAGCGAGTGGGGCAATGAGCAGTTCTTC.

The V gene is TRBV19, the J gene TRBJ1-2; D not certain. Germline V gene data show CDR1 as LNHDA and CDR2 as SQIVND (reference sequence). Trimming took off 4 bases at V and 7 bases at J, with 13 bases between the two ends. This CDR3 contains 13 residues. In DNA, the CDR3 is TGTGCCAGTAGTACGGACGGCACGGTTGGCTACACCTTC. Translated: CASSTDGTVGYTF. The full variable domain, rest sourced from reference TRBV19 and TRBJ1-2, is DGGITQSPKYLFRKEGQNVTLSCEQNLNHDAMYWYRQDPGQGLRLIYYSQIVNDFQKGDIAEGYSVSREKKESFPLTVTSAQKNPTAFYLCASSTDGTVGYTFGSGTRLTVV.

V gene TRBV18 combines with J gene TRBJ2-5; D ambiguous. The last part of the DNA fits TRBJ2-7 better; the J call may be wrong. CDR1 and CDR2 (germline): KGHSH, LQKENI. This CDR3 region has 11 residues. The CDR3: CASSPDYEQYF. Written as DNA, the CDR3 is TGTGCCAGCTCACCAGACTACGAGCAGTACTTC.

The rearrangement joins TRBV6-1 to TRBJ1-1; D not certain. Germline lookup yields CDR1 MNHNS and CDR2 SASEGT. This CDR3 contains 13 residues. Deletions cut 4 bases from V and 4 bases from J, with 10 bases between. CDR3 sequence (DNA): TGTGCCAGCAGTGGGGCGGGCGGCACTGAAGCTTTCTTT. It encodes CASSGAGGTEAFF.

This chain joins TRBV19 and TRBJ1-1; 10 bases agree with TRBD1. The CDR3 contains 13 residues. Germline CDR1 reads LNHDA; CDR2 reads SQIVND (reference sequence). Trimming cost V 9 bases and J 7 bases; bases outside gene matches: 8. In nucleotides, the CDR3 is TGTGCCAGCCGACAGGGGGCGCGAAATGAAGCTTTCTTT. Amino acids: CASRQGARNEAFF. The variable domain in full, with the rest retrieved from reference TRBV19 and TRBJ1-1, is DGGITQSPKYLFRKEGQNVTLSCEQNLNHDAMYWYRQDPGQGLRLIYYSQIVNDFQKGDIAEGYSVSREKKESFPLTVTSAQKNPTAFYLCASRQGARNEAFFGQGTRLTVV.

This clone has a single count. V gene TRBV14 combines with J gene TRBJ1-3; D is unclear. Germline lookup yields CDR1 SGHDN and CDR2 FVKESK. The length of the CDR3 is 14 residues. The V gene lost 1 base and the J gene lost 2 bases, with 6 bases spanning the gap. CDR3 nucleotide sequence: TGTGCCAGCAGCCAAGTACGGGCTGGAAACACCATATATTTT. As protein: CASSQVRAGNTIYF.

This clone was counted a single time. The CDR3: CASSEVREQNQFF. For the CDR3, the DNA is TGTGCCAGCAGTGAAGTAAGAGAGCAGAATCAGTTCTTC. The chain uses TRBV6-1 and TRBJ2-1; D unclear. Trimming took off 1 base at V and 13 bases at J, with 14 bases between the two ends. CDR1 and CDR2 (germline): MNHNS, SASEGT. The CDR3 length is 13 residues.

The gene calls are TRBV2 and TRBJ2-7, with D perhaps matching TRBD1 or TRBD2 (5 bases each). The CDR3 is 12 amino acids. Germline V CDR1 and CDR2: SNHLY, FYNNEI. The V and J ends lost 4 bases and 7 bases respectively, with 11 bases between them. CDR3 loop: CASSGLAGEQYV. CDR3 in DNA: TGTGCCAGCAGTGGTCTAGCAGGGGAGCAGTACGTC.

The chain recombines TRBV4-3 with TRBJ2-3; D gene uncertain. With 6 bases removed from V and 0 bases from J, the gap between germline ends came to 10 bases. The CDR3 length is 14 residues. Germline V gene sequence: CDR1 LGHNA, CDR2 YSLEER. CDR3 in DNA: TGCGCCAGCAGGTTTTCCAGGAGCACAGATACGCAGTATTTT. Its protein is CASRFSRSTDTQYF.

V and J are TRBV30 and TRBJ2-4, with 8 bases lining up with TRBD1. V dropped 2 bases and J dropped 5; count of bases not matched to a gene: 5. The CDR3 runs to 14 residues. Germline CDR1 is GTSNPN and CDR2 is SVGIG (reference sequence). The CDR3 sequence: CAWSQGQVENIQYF. The CDR3 DNA follows: TGTGCCTGGAGTCAGGGACAGGTGGAAAACATTCAGTACTTC.

The CDR3 region has the DNA TGTGCCAGCAGCGTAGCTGAAGCCAATGAGCAGTTCTTC. This sequence encodes CASSVAEANEQFF. This sequence joins TRBV9 and TRBJ2-1, with D unclear. CDR3 size: 13 residues. Trimming pared 0 bases from V and 6 bases from J, leaving 7 bases between. Germline V gene sequence: CDR1 SGDLS, CDR2 YYNGEE.

The chain is built from TRBV11-3 and TRBJ2-1, with 10 bases identical to TRBD1. J gave up 5 bases and V 5 bases, and 9 bases lay outside the gene matches. From germline, CDR1 is SGHNT and CDR2 YENEEA. The CDR3 has 16 residues. The CDR3 DNA reads TGTGCCAGCAGCCCCGGGACAGGGGCTACAAACAATGAGCAGTTCTTC. It yields the protein CASSPGTGATNNEQFF.

In this sample, this clone turned up a few times. V gene TRBV30 combines with J gene TRBJ1-1, with D unclear. V lost 2 bases, J lost 6 bases, and 13 bases lay in between. CDR3 length: 13 amino acids. The V gene's germline CDR1 is GTSNPN and CDR2 SVGIG (reference sequence). CDR3: CAWSPLKGAEAFF. In DNA, the CDR3 is TGTGCCTGGAGTCCACTCAAGGGCGCTGAAGCTTTCTTT.

The chain links TRBV6-5 to TRBJ1-1; 7 bases are a match to TRBD1. CDR1 is MNHEY and CDR2 is SVGAGI in the germline V gene. The CDR3 covers 15 residues. The junction had 12 bases not matched to a gene; V was cut back by 2 bases and J by 9 bases. DNA for the CDR3: TGTGCCAGCAGTTACATGGGACAGCTGAACTCTAAAGCTTTCTTT. As protein: CASSYMGQLNSKAFF.

J is TRBJ2-1 and V is TRBV7-9; D might be TRBD1 (5 bases). The CDR3 loop spans 12 amino acids. Trimming cost V 1 base and J 10 bases, with 8 bases left between them. CDR1 SEHNR and CDR2 FQNEAQ come from the germline V gene (reference sequence). The CDR3 region is CASSLEKGEQFF. The CDR3, as DNA: TGTGCCAGCAGCTTAGAGAAGGGGGAGCAGTTCTTC.

The CDR3 sequence: CASSLGTDYNEQFF. CDR3 nucleotides: TGTGCCAGCAGCTTGGGGACAGATTACAATGAGCAGTTCTTC. The genes are TRBV5-4 and TRBJ2-1; possible D gene TRBD1, 6 bases. V lost 0 bases, J lost 4 bases, and 8 bases lay in between. The CDR3 sequence is 14 residues long. Germline lookup yields CDR1 SGHNT and CDR2 YYREEE (reference sequence).

The genes are TRBV9 and TRBJ2-3; 10 bases line up with TRBD2. Germline V CDR1 and CDR2: SGDLS, YYNGEE. With V trimmed by 0 bases and J by 1 base, 5 bases remained unmatched. The length of the CDR3 is 17 residues. CDR3 in amino acids: CASSVGRAGGGTDTQYF. For the CDR3, the DNA is TGTGCCAGCAGCGTAGGTCGAGCGGGGGGGGGCACAGATACGCAGTATTTT.

This sequence joins TRBV5-1 and TRBJ2-1; 14 positions agree with TRBD2. Trimming took 3 bases from V and 9 from J; bases not matched to a gene: 5. CDR3 size: 15 residues. Germline V CDR1 and CDR2: SGHRS, YFSETQ. The chain's CDR3 is CASSWGLAGVGEQFF. In DNA form, the CDR3 reads TGCGCCAGCAGCTGGGGACTAGCGGGAGTTGGTGAGCAGTTCTTC.

The V and J genes are TRBV6-5 and TRBJ1-1, with 10 positions matching TRBD1. Germline V gene sequence: CDR1 MNHEY, CDR2 SVGAGI. The V gene end was trimmed by 4 bases and the J gene end by 3 bases; junction bases not matched to a gene: 8. This CDR3 is built from 16 residues. The CDR3 protein is CASSSRQGARDTEAFF. The CDR3 DNA sequence: TGTGCCAGCAGTTCTCGACAGGGGGCGCGGGACACTGAAGCTTTCTTT.

This clone occurred many times. V and J are TRBV27 and TRBJ1-6; 8 bases are shared with TRBD1. The CDR3 runs 15 residues. Per the germline V gene, CDR1 is MNHEY and CDR2 is SMNVEV (reference sequence). V lost 5 bases to trimming and J lost 8 bases; unmatched junction nucleotides: 8. The CDR3 coding sequence is TGTGCCAGCAGTCCGGACAGGGAAGGTTATTCACCCCTCCACTTT. Amino acids: CASSPDREGYSPLHF.